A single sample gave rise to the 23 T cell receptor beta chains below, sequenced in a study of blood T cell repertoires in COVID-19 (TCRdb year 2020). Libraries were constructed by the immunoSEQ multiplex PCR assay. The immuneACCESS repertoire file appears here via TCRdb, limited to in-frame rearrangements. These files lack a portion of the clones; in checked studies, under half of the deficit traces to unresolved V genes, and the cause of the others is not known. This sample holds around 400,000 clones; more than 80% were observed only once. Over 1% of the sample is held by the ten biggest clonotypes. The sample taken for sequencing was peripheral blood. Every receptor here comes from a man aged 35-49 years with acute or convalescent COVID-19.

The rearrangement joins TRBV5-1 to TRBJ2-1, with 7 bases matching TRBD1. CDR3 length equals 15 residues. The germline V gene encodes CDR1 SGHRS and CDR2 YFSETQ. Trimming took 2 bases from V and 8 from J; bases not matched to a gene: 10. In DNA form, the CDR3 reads TGCGCCAGCAGCTTAGGGACAGCCTCGGACGATGAGCAGTTCTTC. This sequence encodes CASSLGTASDDEQFF.

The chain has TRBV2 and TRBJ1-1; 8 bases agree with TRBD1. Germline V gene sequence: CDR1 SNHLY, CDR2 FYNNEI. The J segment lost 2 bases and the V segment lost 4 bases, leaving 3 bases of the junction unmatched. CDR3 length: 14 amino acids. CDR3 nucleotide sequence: TGTGCCAGCAGTGGGACAGGGTTAAACACTGAAGCTTTCTTT. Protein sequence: CASSGTGLNTEAFF.

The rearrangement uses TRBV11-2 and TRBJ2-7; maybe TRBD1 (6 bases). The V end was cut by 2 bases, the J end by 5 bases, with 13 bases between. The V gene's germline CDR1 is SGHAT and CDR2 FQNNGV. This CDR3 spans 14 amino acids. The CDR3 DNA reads TGTGCCAGCAGCTTAATAGGGGGAGAGGACGAGCAGTACTTC. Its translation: CASSLIGGEDEQYF.

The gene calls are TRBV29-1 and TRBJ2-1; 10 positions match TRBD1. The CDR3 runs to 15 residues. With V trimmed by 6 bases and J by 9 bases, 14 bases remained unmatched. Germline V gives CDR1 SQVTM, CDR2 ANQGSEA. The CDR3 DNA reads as TGCAGCGTCCACCTACTGGGGACAGGGGTTCCTGAGCAGTTCTTC. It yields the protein CSVHLLGTGVPEQFF.

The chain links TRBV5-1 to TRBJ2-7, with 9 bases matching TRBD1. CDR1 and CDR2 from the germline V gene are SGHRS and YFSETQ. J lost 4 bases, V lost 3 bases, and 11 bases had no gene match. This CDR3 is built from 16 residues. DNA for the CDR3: TGCGCCAGCAGCTCCGAGGGACAGGGAAACTCGTACGAGCAGTACTTC. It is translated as CASSSEGQGNSYEQYF.

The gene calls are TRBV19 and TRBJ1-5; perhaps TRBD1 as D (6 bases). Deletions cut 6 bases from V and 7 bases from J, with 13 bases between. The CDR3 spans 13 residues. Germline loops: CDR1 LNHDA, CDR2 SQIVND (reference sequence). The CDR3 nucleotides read TGTGCCAGTAGCTTACAGGGTAGGCAGCCCCAGCATTTT. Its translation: CASSLQGRQPQHF.

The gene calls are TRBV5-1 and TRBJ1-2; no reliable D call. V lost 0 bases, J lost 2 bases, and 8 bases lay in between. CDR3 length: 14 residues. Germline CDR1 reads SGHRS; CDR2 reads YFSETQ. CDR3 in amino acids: CASSLDSRNYGYTF. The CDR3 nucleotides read TGCGCCAGCAGCTTGGATAGCAGAAACTATGGCTACACCTTC.

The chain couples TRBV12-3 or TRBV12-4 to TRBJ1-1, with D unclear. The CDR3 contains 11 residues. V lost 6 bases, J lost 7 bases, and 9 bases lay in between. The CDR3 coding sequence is TGTGCCAGCAGCCGGGTTGGTGAAGCTTTCTTT. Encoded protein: CASSRVGEAFF.

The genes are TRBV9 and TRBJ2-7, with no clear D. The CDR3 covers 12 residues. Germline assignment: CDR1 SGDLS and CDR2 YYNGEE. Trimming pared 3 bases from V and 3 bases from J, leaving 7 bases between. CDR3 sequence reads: CASSGEDYEQYF. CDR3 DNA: TGTGCCAGCAGCGGAGAGGACTACGAGCAGTACTTC.

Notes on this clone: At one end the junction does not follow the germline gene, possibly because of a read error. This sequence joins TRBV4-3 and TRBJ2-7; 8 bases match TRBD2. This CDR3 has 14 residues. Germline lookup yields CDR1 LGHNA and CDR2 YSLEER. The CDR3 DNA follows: TGCGCCAGCAGCCAAGTTCTCGGGGGGGGCAGCGCAGACTTC. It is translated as CASSQVLGGGSADF.

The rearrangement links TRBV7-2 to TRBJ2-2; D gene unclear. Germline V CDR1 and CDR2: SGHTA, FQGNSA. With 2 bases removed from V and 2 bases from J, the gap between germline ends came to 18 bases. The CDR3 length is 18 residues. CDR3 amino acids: CASSLTLSRQDNTGELFF. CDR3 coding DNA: TGTGCCAGCAGCTTAACTCTCTCACGACAAGATAACACCGGGGAGCTGTTTTTT.

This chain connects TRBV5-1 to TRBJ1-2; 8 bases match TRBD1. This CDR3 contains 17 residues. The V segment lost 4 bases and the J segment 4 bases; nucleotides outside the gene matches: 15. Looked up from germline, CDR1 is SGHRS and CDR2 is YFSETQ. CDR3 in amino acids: CASSPGQGAQSFYGYTF. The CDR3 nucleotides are TGCGCCAGCAGCCCCGGGCAGGGGGCCCAAAGCTTCTATGGCTACACCTTC.

The DNA for the CDR3 is TGTGCCAGCAGCCAAGTCGGGACTAGCGGGGCCAAAAACATTCAGTACTTC. Protein: CASSQVGTSGAKNIQYF. The chain uses TRBV4-2 and TRBJ2-4; 12 bases fit TRBD2. The CDR3 is 17 residues long. The V and J ends lost 1 base and 1 base, in that order; junction bases with no gene match: 2. CDR1 and CDR2 from the germline V gene are LGHNA and YNFKEQ.

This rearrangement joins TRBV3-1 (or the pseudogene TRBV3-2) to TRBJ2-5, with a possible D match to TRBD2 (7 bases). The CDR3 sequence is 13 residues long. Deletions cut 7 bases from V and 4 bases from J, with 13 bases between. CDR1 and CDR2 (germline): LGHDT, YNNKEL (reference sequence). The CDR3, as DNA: TGTGCCAGCAAGGGGGGGCCAGGAGAGACCCAGTACTTC. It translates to CASKGGPGETQYF.

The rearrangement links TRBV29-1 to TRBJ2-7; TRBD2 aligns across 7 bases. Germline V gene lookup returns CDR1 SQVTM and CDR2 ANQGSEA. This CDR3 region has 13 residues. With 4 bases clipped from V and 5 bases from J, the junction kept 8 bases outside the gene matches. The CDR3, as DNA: TGCAGCGTTGGTGGGCGGGAGTTGGACGAGCAGTACTTC. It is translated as CSVGGRELDEQYF.

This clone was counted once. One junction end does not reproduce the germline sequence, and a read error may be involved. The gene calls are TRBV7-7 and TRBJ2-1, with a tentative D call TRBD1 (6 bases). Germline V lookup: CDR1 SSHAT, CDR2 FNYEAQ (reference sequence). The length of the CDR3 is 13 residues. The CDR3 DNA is TGTGCTAGCAGCCCACAGGGCTACAATGAGCAGTTCTTC. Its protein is CASSPQGYNEQFF. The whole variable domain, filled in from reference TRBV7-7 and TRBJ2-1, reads GAGVSQSPRYKVTKRGQDVTLRCDPISSHATLYWYQQALGQGPEFLTYFNYEAQPDKSGLPSDRFSAERPEGSISTLTIQRTEQRDSAMYRCASSPQGYNEQFFGPGTRLTVL.

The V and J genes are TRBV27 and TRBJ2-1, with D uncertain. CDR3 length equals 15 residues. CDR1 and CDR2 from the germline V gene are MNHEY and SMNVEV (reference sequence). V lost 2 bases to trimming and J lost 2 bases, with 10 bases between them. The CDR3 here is CASSLGRGTYNEQFF. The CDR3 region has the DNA TGTGCCAGCAGTTTAGGAAGAGGCACCTACAATGAGCAGTTCTTC.

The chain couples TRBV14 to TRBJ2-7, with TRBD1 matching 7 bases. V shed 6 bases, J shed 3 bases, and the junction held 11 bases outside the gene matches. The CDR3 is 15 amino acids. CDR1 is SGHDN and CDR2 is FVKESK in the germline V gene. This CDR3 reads CASSPRADRLYEQYF. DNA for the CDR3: TGTGCCAGCAGTCCTCGAGCGGACAGGCTCTACGAGCAGTACTTC.

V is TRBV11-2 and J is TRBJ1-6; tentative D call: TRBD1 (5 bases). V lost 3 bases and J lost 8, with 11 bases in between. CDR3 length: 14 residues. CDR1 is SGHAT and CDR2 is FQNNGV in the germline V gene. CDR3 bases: TGTGCCAGCAGCTTTCGCCCGGGGGATTCACCCCTCCACTTT. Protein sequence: CASSFRPGDSPLHF.

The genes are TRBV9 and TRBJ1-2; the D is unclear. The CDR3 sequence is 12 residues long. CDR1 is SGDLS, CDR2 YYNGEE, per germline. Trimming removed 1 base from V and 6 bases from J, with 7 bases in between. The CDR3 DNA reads TGTGCCAGCAGCGTAAACTTTAATGGCTACACCTTC. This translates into CASSVNFNGYTF. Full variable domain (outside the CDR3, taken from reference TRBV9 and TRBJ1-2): DSGVTQTPKHLITATGQRVTLRCSPRSGDLSVYWYQQSLDQGLQFLIQYYNGEERAKGNILERFSAQQFPDLHSELNLSSLELGDSALYFCASSVNFNGYTFGSGTRLTVV.

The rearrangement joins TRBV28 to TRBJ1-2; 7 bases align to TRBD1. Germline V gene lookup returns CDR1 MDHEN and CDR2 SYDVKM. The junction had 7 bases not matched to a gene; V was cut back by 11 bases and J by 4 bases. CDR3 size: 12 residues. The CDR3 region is CAGKTGRYGYTF. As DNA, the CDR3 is TGTGCCGGAAAGACAGGGCGCTATGGCTACACCTTC.

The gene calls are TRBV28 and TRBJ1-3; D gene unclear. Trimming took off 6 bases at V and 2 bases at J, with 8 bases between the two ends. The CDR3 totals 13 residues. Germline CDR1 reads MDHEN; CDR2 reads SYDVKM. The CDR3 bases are TGTGCCAGCAGCCCTCAGGCTGGAAACACCATATATTTT. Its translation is CASSPQAGNTIYF.

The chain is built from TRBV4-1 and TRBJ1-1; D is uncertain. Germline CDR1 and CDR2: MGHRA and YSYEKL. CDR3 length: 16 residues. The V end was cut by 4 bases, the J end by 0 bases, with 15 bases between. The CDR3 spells CASSPQRIGLNTEAFF. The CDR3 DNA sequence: TGCGCCAGCAGCCCCCAAAGAATCGGGTTGAACACTGAAGCTTTCTTT.